This is a list of T cell receptor beta chains from one sample in a study of T cell repertoires in cytomegalovirus infection. The antigens of these receptors remain unknown. Using its own MiXCR run on the reads, TCRdb lists one record per CDR3 protein. Among roughly 90,000 distinct CDR3 sequences listed, 29% were seen once. The sequencing here drew on CD8+ T cells from cultured PBMCs, taken from culture after CMV antigen stimulation. All receptors come from a human donor in good health (CMV status not recorded). Some clones in this sample may be carry-over from other donors' samples. The CDR3 runs from the conserved cysteine through the conserved F or W. A D gene is named only where the DNA matches it firmly. A row's size may be missing; if present it is once, few, many or a size class.

V gene	J gene	clone size	D gene	CDR3 protein	CDR3 DNA
TRBV29-1	TRBJ2-6	-	-	CSVEDPGYPSGANVLTF	TGCAGCGTTGAAGATCCTGGCTACCCCTCTGGGGCCAACGTCCTGACTTTC
TRBV12-3/TRBV12-4	TRBJ2-5	-	TRBD1	CASSTPGTGQETQYF	TGTGCCAGCAGCACACCCGGGACAGGGCAAGAGACCCAGTACTTC
TRBV6-1	TRBJ1-1	-	TRBD1	CASGQGAEAFF	TGTGCCAGTGGACAGGGGGCTGAAGCTTTCTTT
TRBV7-8	TRBJ2-5	-	-	CASSPSDGQETQYF	TGTGCCAGCAGCCCCTCGGACGGCCAAGAGACCCAGTACTTC
TRBV5-4	TRBJ1-4	few	-	CASSLGNEKLFF	TGTGCCAGCAGCTTGGGAAATGAAAAACTGTTTTTT
TRBV9	TRBJ1-2	-	TRBD1	CASSVDPDRLEKPFGYTF	TGTGCCAGCAGCGTAGACCCGGACAGGCTGGAAAAGCCTTTTGGCTACACCTTC
TRBV7-6	TRBJ1-1	many	TRBD1	CASSSPTGMNTEAFF	TGTGCCAGCAGTTCGCCGACAGGGATGAACACTGAAGCTTTCTTT
TRBV20-1	TRBJ1-1	-	-	CSARDTEAGVAFF	TGCAGTGCTAGAGATACTGAGGCCGGGGTAGCTTTCTTT
TRBV7-2	TRBJ1-3	many	-	CASSLDWGDGNTIYF	TGTGCCAGCAGCTTAGATTGGGGGGACGGAAACACCATATATTTT
TRBV7-2	TRBJ1-6	many	TRBD1	CASSKTGGRYSPLHF	TGTGCCAGCAGCAAGACAGGGGGCAGGTATTCACCCCTCCACTTT
TRBV7-9	TRBJ2-1	-	TRBD2	CASSLGAGEYNEQFF	TGTGCCAGCAGCTTAGGGGCGGGGGAGTACAATGAGCAGTTCTTC
TRBV27	TRBJ2-3	-	TRBD2	CASSLFVGGAVTDTQYF	TGTGCCAGCAGTTTATTTGTCGGGGGGGCGGTCACAGATACGCAGTATTTT
TRBV7-9	TRBJ2-7	-	-	CASSLVTGYEQYF	TGTGCCAGCAGCTTAGTTACGGGCTACGAGCAGTACTTC
TRBV4-1	TRBJ2-1	-	TRBD2	CASSQDPSGGLYNEQFF	TGCGCCAGCAGCCAAGACCCAAGCGGGGGACTCTACAATGAGCAGTTCTTC
TRBV28	TRBJ1-2	few	-	CASSIDRSLSYGYTF	TGTGCCAGCAGTATAGACAGGAGTCTGAGCTATGGCTACACCTTC
TRBV27	TRBJ2-3	-	TRBD1	CASSTPGQYIDTQYF	TGTGCCAGCAGTACACCGGGACAGTACATAGATACGCAGTATTTT
TRBV7-9	TRBJ2-2	few	-	CASSPYTGELFF	TGTGCCAGCAGCCCCTACACCGGGGAGCTGTTTTTT
TRBV27	TRBJ2-7	-	-	CASSLNLASSYEQYF	TGTGCCAGCAGTTTAAATCTGGCAAGCTCCTACGAGCAGTACTTC
TRBV12-3/TRBV12-4	TRBJ2-3	few	-	CASSLGGGTDTQYF	TGTGCCAGCAGTTTGGGTGGAGGCACAGATACGCAGTATTTT
TRBV7-9	TRBJ1-2	few	-	CASSSGGNYGYTF	TGTGCCAGCAGCTCGGGGGGTAACTATGGCTACACCTTC
TRBV7-8	TRBJ2-7	few	-	CASSLVSGREQYF	TGTGCCAGCAGCTTAGTGTCTGGTCGAGAGCAGTACTTC
TRBV10-3	TRBJ2-5	few	TRBD1	CATTQAGTGAGTQYF	TGTGCCACCACCCAGGCCGGGACAGGGGCAGGAACCCAGTACTTC
TRBV7-2	TRBJ1-5	many	-	CASSLRHPGTTSNQPQHF	TGTGCCAGCAGCCTTAGGCATCCAGGGACTACTAGCAATCAGCCCCAGCATTTT
TRBV6-6	TRBJ1-3	-	-	CASSYSDTNGNTIYF	TGTGCCAGCAGTTATTCGGACACCAATGGAAACACCATATATTTT
TRBV7-6	TRBJ1-3	-	-	CASSLGVSSGNTIYF	TGTGCCAGCAGCTTAGGAGTCTCCTCTGGAAACACCATATATTTT
TRBV12-3/TRBV12-4	TRBJ2-2	many	-	CASIPANTGELFF	TGTGCCAGCATACCAGCCAACACCGGGGAGCTGTTTTTT
TRBV19	TRBJ2-1	-	-	CASSKDLRGLWNEQFF	TGTGCCAGTAGTAAGGACTTGAGAGGCCTCTGGAATGAGCAGTTCTTC